The T cell receptor (beta chain) under discussion was sequenced for a study of Graves' ophthalmopathy and Graves' hyperthyroidism. This clonotype was recorded many times. The antigen remains unidentified. General observations from the study: Among expanded thyroid clonotypes above 0.001 frequency, most also occurred in blood. A 13-signature model separated ophthalmopathy from stable hyperthyroidism, around 88% sensitivity, 75% to 84% specificity.

None of the included patients had other autoimmune diseases, uncontrolled infections, pregnancy or lactation, as these led to exclusion. The diagnosis combined clinical symptoms, thyroxine, TRAb, thyroid ultrasound and orbital computed tomography scans. Using RNA transcripts, the TCR beta CDR3 regions were amplified. First-round RT-PCR relied on HTBI primers, and a second-round multiplex PCR came next. TCRdb reprocessed the multiplex PCR reads with MiXCR, giving one entry per CDR3 protein. The profile shows about 210,000 distinct CDR3 sequences, just under 30% of them singletons. The ends were cut back, 3 bases at V and 2 bases at J, with 11 bases in the middle. CDR1 and CDR2 from the germline V gene are SNHLY and FYNNEI. The CDR3 loop spans 14 amino acids.

The chain joins TRBV2 to TRBJ2-7; D may correspond to TRBD1 or TRBD2 (5 bases each). This clonotype originated in a man aged 50 to 59 with Graves' ophthalmopathy. Source material: peripheral blood. The CDR3 DNA follows: TGTGCCAGCAGTGAGGGGGTTCCAACCTACGAGCAGTACTTC. Protein sequence: CASSEGVPTYEQYF.